This T cell receptor (beta chain) was identified in a study of siplizumab effects on memory and regulatory T cells. General study findings and limits: Siplizumab caused a significant drop in alloreactive sequences traceable to unstimulated CD4+ memory cells. Naive T cells apparently outstripped memory cells in diversity and seemed major alloresponse contributors. Confirmation that proliferating Tregs from siplizumab cultures had suppressive function was not obtained.

The CDR3 is made up of 13 amino acids. Trimming stripped 5 bases from V and 6 bases from J, with 14 bases between. The germline CDR1 and CDR2 sequences are SGHKS and YYEKEE (reference sequence). Turning to this clone: What it recognizes is unknown.

In each sample, 85,000 to 100,000 TCR templates were assayed. Data came from immunoSEQ multiplex PCR; TCRdb stores just in-frame clones and leaves some out. The table shows 80,000 to 130,000 clones, with 85% to 95% occurring only once. The sequenced sample consisted of Tregs sorted from blood. The receptor was isolated from a human donor in good health. The gene calls are TRBV5-5 and TRBJ1-2, with unresolved D. Here the CDR3 reads CASSGRVGDGYTF. The CDR3 bases are TGTGCCAGCAGTGGTAGGGTAGGAGATGGCTACACCTTC.